The 8 T cell receptor beta chains below all came from one sample that was sequenced in a study of blood T cell repertoires in COVID-19. Only in-frame clones appear in the TCRdb table, and some are missing; sequencing was by immunoSEQ multiplex PCR. This table holds approximately 240,000 clones, roughly 80% found once. Material: peripheral blood. The receptor set was obtained from a woman of 80 years or more with active or convalescent COVID-19.

The chain joins TRBV27 to TRBJ1-5; TRBD1 matches 7 bases. The germline V gene encodes CDR1 MNHEY and CDR2 SMNVEV (reference sequence). Losses at the gene ends were 2 bases for V and 3 bases for J; bases not matched to a gene: 4. The CDR3 is 15 residues long. CDR3 sequence: CASSLRGRLNQPQHF. The CDR3 DNA reads as TGTGCCAGCAGTTTAAGGGGGCGACTCAATCAGCCCCAGCATTTT.

The table lists this clone with many counts. J is TRBJ2-7 and V is TRBV18; a weak D match, TRBD1 (5 bases). The CDR3 contains 16 residues. V was clipped by 0 bases and J by 0 bases, with 12 bases between them. CDR1 KGHSH and CDR2 LQKENI come from the germline V gene. CDR3 residues: CASSPPETANSYEQYF. CDR3 nucleotide sequence: TGTGCCAGCTCACCACCCGAGACAGCAAACTCCTACGAGCAGTACTTC.

This clone was counted many times. This chain uses TRBV6-5 with TRBJ1-1, with D maybe TRBD1 (5 bases). Germline values: CDR1 MNHEY, CDR2 SVGAGI. CDR3 length equals 13 residues. V shed 6 bases and J shed 6 bases, with 14 bases lying between them. The CDR3 loop is CASRGPKVAEAFF. In DNA, the CDR3 is TGTGCCAGCAGGGGGCCTAAGGTGGCTGAAGCTTTCTTT.

This clone was counted a single time. V usage is TRBV12-3 or TRBV12-4 and J usage is TRBJ2-7; D might be TRBD1 (7 bases). The CDR3 is made up of 13 amino acids. V was shortened by 6 bases and J by 3 bases, with 12 bases between the two germline ends. The CDR3 region is CASRPGGHYEQYF. DNA of the CDR3: TGTGCCAGCAGGCCAGGGGGGCACTACGAGCAGTACTTC.

This clone was detected ten times or more. The chain is built from TRBV5-6 and TRBJ2-6; D is ambiguous. V lost 1 base and J 2 bases, leaving 7 bases between the germline ends. This CDR3 spans 15 amino acids. Germline CDR1 reads SGHDT; CDR2 reads YYEEEE. The CDR3 sequence: CASSLWRTGANVLTF. The CDR3 region has the DNA TGTGCCAGCAGCTTGTGGCGGACTGGGGCCAACGTCCTGACTTTC.

The chain has TRBV2 and TRBJ1-1, with D maybe TRBD1 (5 bases). This CDR3 has 13 residues. Germline lookup yields CDR1 SNHLY and CDR2 FYNNEI. V was clipped by 6 bases and J by 5 bases, with 13 bases between them. CDR3 sequence reads: CASRVQGGTEAFF. In nucleotides, the CDR3 is TGTGCCAGCAGAGTGCAGGGAGGGACTGAAGCTTTCTTT.

V and J are TRBV29-1 and TRBJ1-2; 7 bases fit TRBD1. Germline-derived CDR1 and CDR2 are SQVTM and ANQGSEA. The CDR3 loop spans 14 amino acids. With V trimmed by 2 bases and J by 8 bases, 11 bases remained unmatched. The CDR3 nucleotides read TGCAGCGTTGAACGGATAACAGGGGAAGACGGCTACACCTTC. Translation: CSVERITGEDGYTF.

The rearrangement links TRBV4-1 to TRBJ1-5; weak D call: TRBD1 (5 bases). Germline V gene data show CDR1 as MGHRA and CDR2 as YSYEKL. The CDR3 runs to 14 residues. V gave up 0 bases and J gave up 6 bases, with 9 bases separating them. The CDR3 sequence: CASSQDHQGQPQHF. The CDR3 DNA follows: TGCGCCAGCAGCCAAGATCATCAGGGTCAGCCCCAGCATTTT.